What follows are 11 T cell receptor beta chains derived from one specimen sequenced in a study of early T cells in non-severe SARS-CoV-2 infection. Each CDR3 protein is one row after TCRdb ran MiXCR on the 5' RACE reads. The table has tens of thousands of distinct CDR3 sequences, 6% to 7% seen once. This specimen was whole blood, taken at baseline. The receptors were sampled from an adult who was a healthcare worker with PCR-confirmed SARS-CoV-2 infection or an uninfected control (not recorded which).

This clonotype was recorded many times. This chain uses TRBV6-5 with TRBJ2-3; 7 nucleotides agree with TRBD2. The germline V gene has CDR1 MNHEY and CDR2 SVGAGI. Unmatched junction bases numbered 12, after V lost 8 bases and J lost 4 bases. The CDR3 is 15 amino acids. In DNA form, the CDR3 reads TGTGCCAGCCGGTGGCTAGCGGAGGGATCAGATACGCAGTATTTT. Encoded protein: CASRWLAEGSDTQYF.

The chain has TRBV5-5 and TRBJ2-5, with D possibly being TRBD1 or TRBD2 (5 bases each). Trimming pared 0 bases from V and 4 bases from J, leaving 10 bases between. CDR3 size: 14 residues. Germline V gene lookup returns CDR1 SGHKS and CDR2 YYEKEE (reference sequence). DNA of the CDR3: TGTGCCAGCAGCTTGGAATGGGGGTCAGAGACCCAGTACTTC. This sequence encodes CASSLEWGSETQYF.

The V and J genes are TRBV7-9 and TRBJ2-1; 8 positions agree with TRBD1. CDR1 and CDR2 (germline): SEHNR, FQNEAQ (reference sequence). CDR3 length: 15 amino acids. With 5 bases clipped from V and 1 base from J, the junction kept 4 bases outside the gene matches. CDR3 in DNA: TGTGCCAGCAGCGCCCGGGACAGGTCCTACAATGAGCAGTTCTTC. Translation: CASSARDRSYNEQFF.

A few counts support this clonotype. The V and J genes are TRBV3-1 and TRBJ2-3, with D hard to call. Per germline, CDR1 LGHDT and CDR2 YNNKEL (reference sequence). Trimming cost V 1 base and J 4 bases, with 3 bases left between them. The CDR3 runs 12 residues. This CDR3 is CASSQVSDTQYF. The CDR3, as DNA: TGTGCCAGCAGCCAAGTTTCAGATACGCAGTATTTT.

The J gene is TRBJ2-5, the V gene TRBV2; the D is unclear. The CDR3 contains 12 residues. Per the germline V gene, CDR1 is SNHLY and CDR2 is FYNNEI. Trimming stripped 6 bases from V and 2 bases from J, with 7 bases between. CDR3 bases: TGTGCCAGCAGGTGGCAGCAAGAGACCCAGTACTTC. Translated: CASRWQQETQYF.

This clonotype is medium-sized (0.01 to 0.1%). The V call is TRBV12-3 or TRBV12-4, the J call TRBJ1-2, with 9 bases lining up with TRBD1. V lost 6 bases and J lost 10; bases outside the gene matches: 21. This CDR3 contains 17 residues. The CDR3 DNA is TGTGCCAGCAGACTACAGGGGGCGGGCCAAACCACCAGCCCCTACACCTTC. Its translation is CASRLQGAGQTTSPYTF.

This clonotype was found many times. The CDR3 bases are TGTGCCAGCACCCGGAGCGAGCGGCCCTATAATTCACCCCTCCACTTT. It is translated as CASTRSERPYNSPLHF. The V and J genes are TRBV28 and TRBJ1-6, with no clear D. Germline V lookup: CDR1 MDHEN, CDR2 SYDVKM. The germline V and J ends were trimmed by 7 bases and 2 bases, with 15 bases remaining between them. The CDR3 sequence is 16 residues long.

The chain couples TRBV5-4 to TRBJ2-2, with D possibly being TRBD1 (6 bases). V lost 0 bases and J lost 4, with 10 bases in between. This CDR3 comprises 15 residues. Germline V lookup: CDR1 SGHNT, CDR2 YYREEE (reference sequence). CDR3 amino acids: CASSLASGVTGELFF. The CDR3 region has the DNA TGTGCCAGCAGCTTGGCCTCAGGGGTCACCGGGGAGCTGTTTTTT.

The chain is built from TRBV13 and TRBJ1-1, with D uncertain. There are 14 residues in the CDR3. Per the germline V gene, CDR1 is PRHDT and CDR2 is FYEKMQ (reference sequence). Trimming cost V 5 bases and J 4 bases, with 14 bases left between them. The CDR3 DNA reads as TGTGCCAGCAGCGGGAGAGGGAGTGGCACTGAAGCTTTCTTT. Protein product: CASSGRGSGTEAFF.

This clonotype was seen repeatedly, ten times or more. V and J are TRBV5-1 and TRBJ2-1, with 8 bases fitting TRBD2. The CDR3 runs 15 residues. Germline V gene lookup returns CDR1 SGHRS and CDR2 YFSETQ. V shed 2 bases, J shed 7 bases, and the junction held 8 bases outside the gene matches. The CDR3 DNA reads TGCGCCAGCAGCTTACCGGGGGGGCGCCGAAATGAGCAGTTCTTC. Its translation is CASSLPGGRRNEQFF.

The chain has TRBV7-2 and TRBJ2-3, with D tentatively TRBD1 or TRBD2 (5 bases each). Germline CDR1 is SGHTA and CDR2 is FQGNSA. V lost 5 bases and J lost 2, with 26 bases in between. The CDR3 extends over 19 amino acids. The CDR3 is CASSTPQRNWGRSTDTQYF. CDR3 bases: TGTGCCAGCAGCACACCGCAGAGGAACTGGGGACGGTCCACAGATACGCAGTATTTT.